The clone carrying this T cell receptor (beta chain) was recorded a few times. Its antigen is not known. A template switching step contributed a universal primer site, while unique molecular identifiers were present in the cDNA. TCRdb ran MiXCR on the 5' RACE reads and lists one entry per CDR3 protein. The data show around 1.7 million distinct CDR3 sequences, about 31% seen once. This specimen comes from a study of identical twins. Overall study findings and caveats: Twins' excess sharing was less marked for out-of-frame beta sequences. Modeled out-of-frame TCR alpha sharing in monozygotic twins fell below observed levels.

This CDR3 region has 16 residues. Losses at the gene ends were 1 base for V and 2 bases for J; bases not matched to a gene: 5. Germline V gives CDR1 KGHSH, CDR2 LQKENI. This clonotype originated in a newborn girl in good health. The V call is TRBV18, the J call TRBJ2-1; 7 bases agree with TRBD2. The specimen sequenced was cord blood. In DNA, the CDR3 is TGTGCCAGCTCACCACTTAGGGGAGGGGCCTACAATGAGCAGTTCTTC. It is translated as CASSPLRGGAYNEQFF.